This TCR beta chain was profiled in a study of T-cell reconstitution after alpha-beta-depleted transplantation in children. Overall study results and limits: Reports say that about two months after transplant, the alpha-beta T cells came out of several hundred graft clones that had expanded.

This clonotype was seen many times. Its target is not known. The junction had 5 bases not matched to a gene; V was cut back by 4 bases and J by 8 bases. Germline V CDR1 and CDR2: SGHTA, FQGNSA. There are 14 residues in the CDR3. Unique molecular identifiers were built into the TCRbeta library. TCRdb ran MiXCR on the PCR reads and lists one entry per CDR3 protein. The sample yields approximately 300,000 distinct CDR3 sequences, 11% seen once. V is TRBV7-2 and J is TRBJ2-1; 10 bases are a match to TRBD1. This receptor was obtained from a male patient under 10 years old who had a stem cell transplant for chronic granulomatous disease, so the T cells may come from the graft donor. The sequencing here drew on peripheral blood, taken 180 days after TCRalphabeta/CD19-depleted stem cell transplant. CDR3 loop: CASSWGQGYDEQFF. CDR3 in DNA: TGTGCCAGCAGCTGGGGACAGGGGTACGATGAGCAGTTCTTC.